Listed below are T cell receptor beta chains from one sample, sequenced in a study of T cell clones after liver transplantation. TCRdb's table, derived via immunoSEQ multiplex PCR, lists solely in-frame clones and lacks some. The data hold some 80,000 clones, with 80% to 85% observed a single time. This sample comprised CD4+ T cells from blood, obtained less than 50 months after liver transplant. These receptors were collected from a human patient who received a liver transplant. Certain T cells may be donor cells from the graft. Both conserved end residues are part of each CDR3. The order of the fields is J gene, clone size, D gene, V gene, CDR3 DNA, CDR3 protein. A D gene is named only where the DNA matches it firmly. Only some rows state a clone size, as once, few, many or a class for expanded clones.

TRBJ2-1 | - | - | TRBV28 | TGTGCCAGCAGTTTCTTCGGACTTCCTCGGGGCAATGAGCAGTTCTTC | CASSFFGLPRGNEQFF
TRBJ2-1 | - | - | TRBV21-1 | TGTGCCAGCAGCCAACTCGCGGCGGGGCGATACAATGAGCAGTTCTTC | CASSQLAAGRYNEQFF
TRBJ2-1 | - | TRBD2 | TRBV7-6 | TGTGCCAGCAGCAATATAGCGGGGAGGGCCCATGAGCAGTTCTTC | CASSNIAGRAHEQFF
TRBJ2-2 | - | - | TRBV4-2 | TGTGCCAGCAGCCAACAGTTCACCGGGGAGCTGTTTTTT | CASSQQFTGELFF
TRBJ2-7 | - | - | TRBV19 | TGTGCCAGCAGCTCTTCGGGTCGGGGGACCTCCTACGAGCAGTACTTC | CASSSSGRGTSYEQYF
TRBJ1-2 | - | TRBD1 | TRBV10-3 | TGTGCCATCAGTGAGGGGACAGGGGATAAATATGGCTACACCTTC | CAISEGTGDKYGYTF
TRBJ2-1 | - | TRBD1 | TRBV7-3 | TGTGCCAGCAGCGTACAGGGGGTAGGGAATGAGCAGTTCTTC | CASSVQGVGNEQFF
TRBJ1-5 | - | - | TRBV6-5 | TGTGCCAGCAGAGAAAGCTACAATCAGCCCCAGCATTTT | CASRESYNQPQHF
TRBJ1-5 | - | - | TRBV6-1 | TGTGCCAGCAGTGGCCTAGAGGGGGGGAATCAGCCCCAGCATTTT | CASSGLEGGNQPQHF
TRBJ2-7 | once | - | TRBV7-2 | TGTGCCAGCAGCTTTGTCAGCGCGCCCTACGAGCAGTACTTC | CASSFVSAPYEQYF
TRBJ2-4 | - | - | TRBV4-3 | TGCGCCAGCAGCCAAGACCTCCGTGAGACGGGGGCCAAAAACATTCAGTACTTC | CASSQDLRETGAKNIQYF
TRBJ2-5 | - | - | TRBV7-2 | TGTGCCAGCAGCTTAGCCGTGACTTCCTCGGGGGACCAGTACTTC | CASSLAVTSSGDQYF
TRBJ2-3 | - | - | TRBV5-1 | TGCGCCAGCAGCTCGGACAGCAAAAGCACAGATACGCAGTATTTT | CASSSDSKSTDTQYF
TRBJ2-7 | - | TRBD2 | TRBV7-6 | TGTGCCAGCAGAACGGGACTAGCGGGGGGCGAGCAGTACTTC | CASRTGLAGGEQYF
TRBJ1-5 | - | - | TRBV27 | TGTGCCAGCAGTTCGAACAGGGCTGGTCAGCCCCAGCATTTT | CASSSNRAGQPQHF
TRBJ1-1 | medium-sized | - | TRBV4-2 | TGTGCCAGCAGCCAAGCCCTGGGGGACTATGCTTTCTTT | CASSQALGDYAFF
TRBJ1-1 | - | TRBD1 | TRBV6-1 | TGTGCCAGAAGGGACAGGGGTAGAGACACTGAAGCTTTCTTT | CARRDRGRDTEAFF
TRBJ2-7 | - | - | TRBV28 | TGTGCCAGCACCACTCTAGGGGAATGGTCCCCCTACGAGCAGTACTTC | CASTTLGEWSPYEQYF
TRBJ1-5 | - | - | TRBV6-1 | TGTGCCAGCAGCGAACAGGGTTCGGGTCAGCCCCAGCATTTT | CASSEQGSGQPQHF
TRBJ2-1 | once | - | TRBV6-4 | TGTGCCAGCAGTATGGGGACAGTGGGGGGCAATGAGCAGTTCTTC | CASSMGTVGGNEQFF
TRBJ1-1 | - | - | TRBV6-1 | TGTGCCAGCACCAGTGGGACGACGAACACTGAAGCTTTCTTT | CASTSGTTNTEAFF
TRBJ2-1 | - | TRBD2 | TRBV7-6 | TGTGCCAGCAGCTTATCTCGGGTAGCGGGAGGTTCCTCATCCAATGAGCAGTTCTTC | CASSLSRVAGGSSSNEQFF
TRBJ2-5 | - | - | TRBV5-1 | TGCGCCAGCAGCCGGGACTCCCCGGGGACCCAGTACTTC | CASSRDSPGTQYF
TRBJ2-7 | - | - | TRBV7-2 | TGTGCCAGCAGCTTGTACTCCGCAGGCTCCTACGAGCAGTACTTC | CASSLYSAGSYEQYF
TRBJ1-3 | - | - | TRBV30 | TGTGCCTGGAGTGTAGGGGGGCCCTCTGGAAACACCATATATTTT | CAWSVGGPSGNTIYF
TRBJ1-5 | - | - | TRBV28 | TGTGCCAGCAGCCCTGCAGGGGCCTCCAATCAGCCCCAGCATTTT | CASSPAGASNQPQHF
TRBJ2-1 | - | TRBD2 | TRBV5-1 | TGCGCCAGCAGCTTGGCTGGGGCTAGCGGGGTTGCTGAGCAGTTCTTC | CASSLAGASGVAEQFF
TRBJ2-1 | - | - | TRBV5-1 | TGCGCCAGCTCGACAACGGGGGGACAGGCCTACAATGAGCAGTTCTTC | CASSTTGGQAYNEQFF
TRBJ2-7 | few | - | TRBV27 | TGTGCCAGCAGCAGAATAGAAGCCTCCTACGAGCAGTACTTC | CASSRIEASYEQYF
TRBJ2-7 | - | - | TRBV29-1 | TGCAGCGCCTCAACTAGGGGCGAGCAGTACTTC | CSASTRGEQYF
TRBJ1-6 | - | - | TRBV7-2 | TGTGCCAGCAGCCCAGGCCGGATGAATTCACCCCTCCACTTT | CASSPGRMNSPLHF
TRBJ1-3 | - | - | TRBV19 | TGTGCCAGTAGTCCCCCCGGACAGCTCTCTGGAAACACCATATATTTT | CASSPPGQLSGNTIYF
TRBJ2-1 | - | - | TRBV5-1 | TGCGCCAGCAGCTCGGGCCGTTGGACGGTCGCCCCGGAGGACAATGAGCAGTTCTTC | CASSSGRWTVAPEDNEQFF
TRBJ2-2 | - | - | TRBV19 | TGTGCCAGTAGTCTCAGACAGCCCGGGGAGCTGTTTTTT | CASSLRQPGELFF